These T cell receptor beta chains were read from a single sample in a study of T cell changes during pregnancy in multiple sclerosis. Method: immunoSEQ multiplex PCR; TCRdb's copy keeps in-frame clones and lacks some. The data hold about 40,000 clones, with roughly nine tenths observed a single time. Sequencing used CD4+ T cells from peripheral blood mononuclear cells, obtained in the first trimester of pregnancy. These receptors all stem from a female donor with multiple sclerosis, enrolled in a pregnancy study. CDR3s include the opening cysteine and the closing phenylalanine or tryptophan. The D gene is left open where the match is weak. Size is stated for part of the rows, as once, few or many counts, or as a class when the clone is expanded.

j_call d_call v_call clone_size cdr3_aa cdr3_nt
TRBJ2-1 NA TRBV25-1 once CASSHQRSSYNEQFF TGTGCCAGCAGTCATCAACGGAGCTCCTACAATGAGCAGTTCTTC
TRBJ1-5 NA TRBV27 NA CASSFKSGNQPQHF TGTGCCAGCAGTTTTAAGTCGGGCAATCAGCCCCAGCATTTT
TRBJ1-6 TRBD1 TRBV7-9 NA CASSLDEGQGKRNSPLHF TGTGCCAGCAGCTTAGACGAAGGACAGGGGAAGAGGAATTCACCCCTCCACTTT
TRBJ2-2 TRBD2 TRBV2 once CASSLRTSANTGELFF TGTGCCAGCAGTTTAAGGACTAGCGCGAACACCGGGGAGCTGTTTTTT
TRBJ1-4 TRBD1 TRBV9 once CASSVTGTVFEKLFF TGTGCCAGCAGCGTAACCGGGACAGTATTTGAAAAACTGTTTTTT
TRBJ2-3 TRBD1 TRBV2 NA CASSGQGDTQYF TGTGCCAGCAGTGGACAGGGCGATACGCAGTATTTT
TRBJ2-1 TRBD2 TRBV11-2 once CASSPNIAGSYNEQFF TGTGCCAGCAGCCCCAACATAGCGGGGTCCTACAATGAGCAGTTCTTC
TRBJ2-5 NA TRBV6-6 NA CASNQELSTQETQYF TGTGCCAGCAATCAAGAGCTATCAACCCAAGAGACCCAGTACTTC
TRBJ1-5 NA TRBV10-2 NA CASRDSNSNQPQHF TGCGCCAGCAGAGACAGCAATAGCAATCAGCCCCAGCATTTT
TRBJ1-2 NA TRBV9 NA CASSAAQLAGGYTF TGTGCCAGCAGCGCCGCCCAGTTGGCGGGGGGCTACACCTTC
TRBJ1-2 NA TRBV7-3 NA CASSSSGLGGYTF TGTGCCAGCAGCTCCTCGGGACTGGGGGGCTACACCTTC
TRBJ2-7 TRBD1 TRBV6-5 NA CASSYSTGGLYEQYF TGTGCCAGCAGTTACTCCACAGGGGGCTTGTACGAGCAGTACTTC
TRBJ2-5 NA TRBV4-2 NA CASSQAPRGPQETQYF TGTGCCAGCAGCCAAGCTCCGCGGGGGCCCCAGGAGACCCAGTACTTC
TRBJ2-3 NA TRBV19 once CASSMGGNTDTQYF TGTGCCAGTAGTATGGGGGGTAACACAGATACGCAGTATTTT
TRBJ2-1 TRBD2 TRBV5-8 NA CASSKGTSGYNEQFF TGTGCCAGCAGCAAGGGGACTAGCGGCTACAATGAGCAGTTCTTC
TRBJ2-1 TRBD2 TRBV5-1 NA CASSFGTSLSYNEQFF TGCGCCAGCAGCTTCGGGACTAGTTTATCCTACAATGAGCAGTTCTTC
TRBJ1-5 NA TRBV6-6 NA CASSYSRNSNQPQHF TGTGCCAGCAGTTACTCGAGGAATAGCAATCAGCCCCAGCATTTT
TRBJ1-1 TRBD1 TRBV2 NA CASSEQGVMGTEAFF TGTGCCAGCAGTGAACAGGGGGTGATGGGCACTGAAGCTTTCTTT
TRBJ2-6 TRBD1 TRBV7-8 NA CASNPYGTGPRSGANVLTF TGTGCCAGCAACCCTTACGGGACAGGCCCCCGGTCTGGGGCCAACGTCCTGACTTTC